These 27 T cell receptor beta chains share one sample of origin, sequenced in a study of CD8+CD57+ T cells in acquired aplastic anemia. TCR beta VDJ and CDR3 profiles were obtained from a genomic DNA template. TCRdb reanalysed the reads using MiXCR and keeps one entry per CDR3 protein. The table records 210,000 or so distinct CDR3 sequences, under 55% of them present only once. In patients chosen for sequencing, flow cytometry had shown CD8+CD57+ cell expansion. Specimen: sorted CD4+, CD8+, or CD8+CD57+ T cells (not recorded which) from PBMCs. Every receptor here comes from a human donor with aplastic anemia.

This chain connects TRBV5-5 to TRBJ2-5; 12 bases match TRBD2. The CDR3 runs 15 residues. V lost 3 bases, J lost 5 bases, and 5 bases stayed unmatched. Germline lookup yields CDR1 SGHKS and CDR2 YYEKEE (reference sequence). The CDR3 protein is CASSSRTSGVETQYF. The CDR3 DNA reads TGTGCCAGCAGCTCCCGGACTAGCGGGGTGGAGACCCAGTACTTC.

This chain connects TRBV10-1 to TRBJ1-4, with 9 bases matching TRBD1. CDR1 and CDR2 from the germline V gene are WNHNN and SYGVQD (reference sequence). The CDR3 contains 14 residues. Trimming removed 6 bases from V and 8 bases from J; junction bases left unmatched: 7. The CDR3 sequence is CASRSGTGNEKLFF. The CDR3 DNA reads as TGCGCCAGCAGATCCGGGACAGGGAACGAAAAACTGTTTTTT.

The V gene is TRBV7-3, the J gene TRBJ2-7, with D hard to call. CDR3 size: 12 residues. CDR1 and CDR2 from the germline V gene are SGHTA and FQGTGA. Trimming stripped 3 bases from V and 9 bases from J, with 12 bases between. CDR3 DNA: TGTGCCAGCAGCTTGAAGGAGTCAGGGCAGTACTTC. This gives the protein CASSLKESGQYF.

Many counts were recorded for this clonotype. The chain links TRBV20-1 to TRBJ2-7; 10 bases fit TRBD1. The CDR3 length is 13 residues. The J segment lost 6 bases and the V segment lost 6 bases, leaving 8 bases of the junction unmatched. Germline CDR1 DFQATT, CDR2 SNEGSKA (reference sequence). The CDR3: CSAMSGTGVEQYF. The DNA of the CDR3 is TGCAGTGCCATGTCCGGGACAGGGGTCGAGCAGTACTTC.

This chain uses TRBV19 with TRBJ2-3, with TRBD1 matching over 7 bases. Germline-derived CDR1 and CDR2 are LNHDA and SQIVND (reference sequence). V lost 3 bases and J lost 1; bases outside the gene matches: 1. The length of the CDR3 is 14 residues. The DNA of the CDR3 is TGTGCCAGTAGTATGGGGACAGGCACAGATACGCAGTATTTT. It specifies CASSMGTGTDTQYF.

Concerning this clonotype itself: A single base separates this from a much larger clone, so it may be a read error. The gene calls are TRBV30 and TRBJ1-6; no clear D gene. This CDR3 is built from 12 residues. The germline CDR1 and CDR2 sequences are GTSNPN and SVGIG (reference sequence). V lost 2 bases, J lost 11 bases, and 10 bases lay in between. The CDR3 reads CAWSRWNPPLHF. DNA for the CDR3: TGTGCCTGGAGTAGGTGGAATCCACCCCTCCACTTT.

V and J are TRBV7-9 and TRBJ1-2; a weak D match, TRBD1 (6 bases). V lost 9 bases, J lost 1 base, and 12 bases lay in between. CDR1 is SEHNR, CDR2 FQNEAQ, per germline (reference sequence). The CDR3 is made up of 13 amino acids. The CDR3 sequence is CASMRQDNYGYTF. CDR3 nucleotides: TGTGCCAGTATGAGACAGGATAACTATGGCTACACCTTC.

This clonotype occurred many times. V is TRBV5-5 and J is TRBJ2-3; 9 bases fit TRBD1. V gave up 6 bases and J gave up 1 base; unmatched junction bases: 6. CDR1 is SGHKS, CDR2 YYEKEE, per germline (reference sequence). This CDR3 is built from 15 residues. CDR3 nucleotides: TGTGCCAGCAAAAGCCGGGACAGGGGCACAGATACGCAGTATTTT. Encoded protein: CASKSRDRGTDTQYF.

The V call is TRBV20-1, the J call TRBJ1-2; 7 bases map to TRBD1. V dropped 0 bases and J dropped 3; count of bases not matched to a gene: 4. Per germline, CDR1 DFQATT and CDR2 SNEGSKA (reference sequence). The CDR3 sequence is 14 residues long. DNA of the CDR3: TGCAGTGCTAGAGATATGGGGACAGACTATGGCTACACCTTC. This sequence encodes CSARDMGTDYGYTF.

The chain links TRBV7-8 to TRBJ2-7; D might be TRBD1 (6 bases). Trimming removed 3 bases at V and 3 bases at J, with 12 bases between. This CDR3 has 14 amino acids. Germline lookup yields CDR1 SGHVS and CDR2 FQNEAQ. DNA of the CDR3: TGTGCCAGCAGCTTTGGACAGACCCGCTACGAGCAGTACTTC. It specifies CASSFGQTRYEQYF.

The sample holds many counts of this clonotype. This chain uses TRBV5-1 with TRBJ1-1; D may be TRBD1 (6 bases). V was trimmed by 1 base and J by 5 bases, leaving 21 bases between them. CDR3 length equals 17 residues. Germline CDR1 SGHRS, CDR2 YFSETQ. The CDR3 sequence is CASSLQPSDRLGTEAFF. The DNA of the CDR3 is TGCGCCAGCAGCTTGCAACCTTCGGACAGACTAGGAACTGAAGCTTTCTTT.

V and J are TRBV2 and TRBJ1-6; 8 bases line up with TRBD1. CDR3 size: 13 residues. Germline CDR1 is SNHLY and CDR2 is FYNNEI. V lost 6 bases, J lost 8 bases, and 3 bases stayed unmatched. In DNA, the CDR3 is TGTGCCAGCAGGGCGGACAGGGATTCACCCCTCCACTTT. It codes for CASRADRDSPLHF.

This chain uses TRBV15 with TRBJ1-1; D uncertain. V lost 0 bases and J lost 2, with 10 bases in between. Germline V CDR1 and CDR2: LNHNV, YYDKDF (reference sequence). This CDR3 spans 15 amino acids. The CDR3 loop is CATSRDLGTNTEAFF. The CDR3 region has the DNA TGTGCCACCAGCAGAGATCTAGGCACTAACACTGAAGCTTTCTTT.

The table lists this clonotype with many counts. The rearrangement links TRBV14 to TRBJ2-7; the match to TRBD1 covers 9 bases. V lost 2 bases and J lost 6; bases outside the gene matches: 11. Germline values: CDR1 SGHDN, CDR2 FVKESK. The CDR3 runs to 16 residues. In nucleotides, the CDR3 is TGTGCCAGCAGCCAATGGGTCGGGACAGGGAGGGGCGAGCAGTACTTC. Translated: CASSQWVGTGRGEQYF.

J is TRBJ2-5 and V is TRBV15; 13 nucleotides line up with TRBD2. This CDR3 comprises 15 residues. Trimming took 4 bases from V and 5 from J; bases not matched to a gene: 4. Germline V gene sequence: CDR1 LNHNV, CDR2 YYDKDF (reference sequence). The CDR3 DNA follows: TGTGCCACCAGCAAAGGGACTAGCGGGGCCGAGACCCAGTACTTC. Translated: CATSKGTSGAETQYF.

J is TRBJ1-3 and V is TRBV19; 9 nucleotides line up with TRBD1. Germline V gene data show CDR1 as LNHDA and CDR2 as SQIVND (reference sequence). J gave up 4 bases and V 10 bases, and 8 bases lay outside the gene matches. This CDR3 has 14 amino acids. CDR3 bases: TGTGCCACCCGGACAGGGGCCGCGGGAAACACCATATATTTT. Translated, it gives CATRTGAAGNTIYF.

This clonotype was seen only a few times. The chain combines TRBV30 with TRBJ1-4; tentative D call: TRBD1 (5 bases). CDR1 GTSNPN and CDR2 SVGIG come from the germline V gene (reference sequence). Trimming removed 2 bases from V and 7 bases from J, with 11 bases in between. The CDR3 is 13 amino acids. CDR3 protein: CAWSRQGGEKLFF. The DNA of the CDR3 is TGTGCCTGGAGTCGTCAGGGAGGTGAAAAACTGTTTTTT. The full variable domain, in which reference TRBV30 and TRBJ1-4 provide the parts outside the CDR3, is SQTIHQWPATLVQPVGSPLSLECTVEGTSNPNLYWYRQAAGRGLQLLFYSVGIGQISSEVPQNLSASRPQDRQFILSSKKLLLSDSGFYLCAWSRQGGEKLFFGSGTQLSVL.

This chain links TRBV19 with TRBJ2-3; possible D gene TRBD1, 6 bases. From germline, CDR1 is LNHDA and CDR2 SQIVND (reference sequence). CDR3 length equals 14 residues. V was pared by 5 bases and J by 6 bases, with 15 bases between. In nucleotides, the CDR3 is TGTGCCAGTAGTCCCCCCGGACAGTATGATACGCAGTATTTT. It specifies CASSPPGQYDTQYF.

V is TRBV29-1 and J is TRBJ2-7; 7 nucleotides line up with TRBD1. The CDR3 extends over 13 amino acids. The V segment lost 0 bases and the J segment 3 bases; nucleotides outside the gene matches: 2. CDR1 is SQVTM and CDR2 is ANQGSEA in the germline V gene. The CDR3 bases are TGCAGCGTTGAAGAGGGACAGAGCTACGAGCAGTACTTC. Its protein product is CSVEEGQSYEQYF.

The chain recombines TRBV2 with TRBJ2-7; D is tentatively TRBD1 or TRBD2 (5 bases each). CDR1 is SNHLY, CDR2 FYNNEI, per germline. Trimming left V 6 bases short and J 3 bases short, with 12 bases between. The CDR3 sequence is 13 residues long. Here the CDR3 DNA reads TGTGCCAGCAGGAGGGACGGCCGCTACGAGCAGTACTTC. This sequence encodes CASRRDGRYEQYF.

There are a few counts of this clonotype. In DNA form, the CDR3 reads TGTGCCAGCGGTGGACAGCGAGTCTACGAGCAGTACTTC. Translated: CASGGQRVYEQYF. The chain joins TRBV2 to TRBJ2-7, with a possible D match to TRBD1 (6 bases). This CDR3 has 13 amino acids. Germline CDR1 reads SNHLY; CDR2 reads FYNNEI. Trimming cost V 8 bases and J 3 bases, with 14 bases left between them.

This clonotype was seen ten or more times. The chain carries TRBV2 and TRBJ2-1, with 8 bases identical to TRBD1. Unmatched junction bases numbered 6, after V lost 4 bases and J lost 7 bases. Germline CDR1 SNHLY, CDR2 FYNNEI. The length of the CDR3 is 14 residues. The CDR3 DNA is TGTGCCAGCAGTGGTCAGGGGGCGGGGAATGAGCAGTTCTTC. Its translation: CASSGQGAGNEQFF.

This clonotype was counted many times. The gene calls are TRBV11-2 and TRBJ1-1, with D perhaps matching TRBD1 (5 bases). Germline values: CDR1 SGHAT, CDR2 FQNNGV. Trimming cost V 1 base and J 5 bases, with 11 bases left between them. The CDR3 consists of 14 residues. Here the CDR3 DNA reads TGTGCCAGCAGCTTAGTAGGGGATGGGACTGAAGCTTTCTTT. It codes for CASSLVGDGTEAFF.

This clonotype was observed a few times. CDR3: CASRQIGRGYTF. The CDR3 nucleotides are TGTGCCAGTCGTCAAATCGGTCGCGGCTACACCTTC. The V gene is TRBV19, the J gene TRBJ1-2; D gene unclear. V lost 8 bases and J 8 bases, leaving 15 bases between the germline ends. Germline loops: CDR1 LNHDA, CDR2 SQIVND (reference sequence). The CDR3 extends over 12 amino acids.

In this sample, this clonotype turned up once. A junction boundary mismatches the germline segment, possibly from a read error. The CDR3 DNA follows: TGCGCCAGCAGCCAAGAAGTCTCACTGGCGGGGACATACGAGCGGTACTTC. This translates into CASSQEVSLAGTYERYF. This chain joins TRBV4-1 and TRBJ2-7; D is possibly TRBD1 or TRBD2 (6 bases each). CDR1 and CDR2 (germline): MGHRA, YSYEKL. The CDR3 covers 17 residues.

This clonotype was seen many times. The J gene is TRBJ1-1, the V gene TRBV19; D is ambiguous. CDR1 and CDR2 (germline): LNHDA, SQIVND (reference sequence). Deletions cut 0 bases from V and 5 bases from J, with 16 bases between. The CDR3 sequence is 16 residues long. The CDR3 loop is CASSIDLPTEGTEAFF. The CDR3, as DNA: TGTGCCAGTAGTATAGATCTCCCGACGGAGGGTACTGAAGCTTTCTTT.

This clonotype came up many times. The V gene is TRBV5-1, the J gene TRBJ2-5; 10 nucleotides match TRBD2. The CDR3 has 18 amino acids. Germline assignment: CDR1 SGHRS and CDR2 YFSETQ. Trimming removed 0 bases from V and 1 base from J; junction bases left unmatched: 9. This CDR3 is CASSLGVAGGTTQETQYF. The DNA of the CDR3 is TGCGCCAGCAGCTTGGGGGTAGCGGGGGGCACCACCCAAGAGACCCAGTACTTC.